A selection of T cell receptor beta chains follows, all from one sample in a study of identical twins. MiXCR, applied by TCRdb to the 5' RACE reads, yields one record per CDR3 protein. Among under 350,000 distinct CDR3 sequences listed, roughly 9.7% were seen once. Separately, the same data were catalogued under a study of yellow fever vaccine responses in identical twins.

Source material: CD8+ T cells sorted from blood. Every receptor here comes from a woman younger than 35 in good health. Each CDR3 is given with its conserved first and last residue. A D gene is named only where the DNA matches it firmly. Only some rows state a clone size, as once, few, many or a class for expanded clones.

V	J	D	size	CDR3	DNA
TRBV30	TRBJ2-1	TRBD2	NA	CAWSGGSGSSYNEQFF	TGTGCCTGGAGTGGAGGTAGCGGGAGCTCCTACAATGAGCAGTTCTTC
TRBV27	TRBJ2-5	NA	many	CASSLPGETQYF	TGTGCCAGCAGTTTACCGGGGGAGACCCAGTACTTC
TRBV24-1	TRBJ2-1	NA	NA	CATSDLVKGTGEQFF	TGTGCCACCAGTGATTTGGTCAAGGGGACGGGTGAGCAGTTCTTC
TRBV7-9	TRBJ2-1	NA	few	CASSPSRNEQFF	TGTGCCAGCAGCCCTTCTCGTAATGAGCAGTTCTTC
TRBV2	TRBJ2-2	NA	few	CASSDIRERITGELFF	TGTGCCAGCAGTGATATTCGGGAACGGATAACCGGGGAGCTGTTTTTT
TRBV4-3	TRBJ2-7	TRBD1	NA	CASSRTTGINEQYF	TGCGCCAGCAGCCGGACGACAGGGATCAACGAGCAGTACTTC
TRBV5-6	TRBJ2-5	NA	many	CASSLVLDLSETQYF	TGTGCCAGCAGCTTGGTTCTCGACTTATCAGAGACCCAGTACTTC
TRBV20-1	TRBJ2-7	TRBD2	few	CSARELAVEYEQYF	TGCAGTGCTAGGGAACTAGCGGTTGAGTACGAGCAGTACTTC
TRBV9	TRBJ2-7	NA	few	CASSPGSRREQYF	TGTGCCAGCAGCCCGGGCAGCCGGAGAGAGCAGTACTTC
TRBV4-1	TRBJ2-2	NA	NA	CASSSHGGGQNTGELFF	TGCGCCAGCAGCAGCCACGGAGGGGGACAGAACACCGGGGAGCTGTTTTTT
TRBV6-1	TRBJ2-3	NA	few	CASSPRTPPISYATDTQYF	TGTGCCAGCAGTCCTAGGACTCCTCCAATCTCGTACGCCACAGATACGCAGTATTTT
TRBV30	TRBJ2-7	NA	NA	CAWSAIGLYEQYF	TGTGCCTGGAGTGCTATAGGTCTATATGAGCAGTACTTC
TRBV28	TRBJ2-7	NA	many	CASTVTGTTGEQYF	TGTGCCAGCACCGTAACAGGGACTACGGGCGAGCAGTACTTC
TRBV12-3/TRBV12-4	TRBJ2-1	NA	many	CASSSLASYNEQFF	TGTGCCAGCAGTTCCCTAGCCTCATACAATGAGCAGTTCTTC
TRBV5-5	TRBJ2-5	NA	few	CASSLEQGHMETQYF	TGTGCCAGCAGCTTGGAGCAGGGCCATATGGAGACCCAGTACTTC
TRBV15	TRBJ2-5	NA	few	CATSRVSQETQYF	TGTGCCACCAGCAGAGTCAGCCAAGAGACCCAGTACTTC
TRBV5-5	TRBJ2-7	TRBD2	NA	CASSATSGGAYEQYF	TGTGCCAGCAGCGCTACTAGCGGGGGGGCCTACGAGCAGTACTTC
TRBV20-1	TRBJ2-5	TRBD1	many	CSARKDPGQEIETQYF	TGCAGTGCTAGAAAAGACCCGGGACAGGAGATAGAGACCCAGTACTTC
TRBV7-9	TRBJ1-2	TRBD1	many	CASSSLGTGGSYGYTF	TGTGCCAGCAGCTCCCTCGGGACAGGGGGATCCTATGGCTACACCTTC
TRBV4-3	TRBJ2-5	NA	many	CASSQDRAGIETQYF	TGCGCCAGCAGCCAAGATCGGGCGGGTATAGAGACCCAGTACTTC
TRBV7-9	TRBJ2-2	TRBD1	NA	CASSLEAGGMAGELFF	TGTGCCAGCAGCTTAGAAGCAGGGGGCATGGCCGGGGAGCTGTTTTTT
TRBV6-1	TRBJ1-2	NA	many	CASSPGRAQGYGYTF	TGTGCCAGCAGCCCCGGTAGGGCTCAGGGCTATGGCTACACCTTC
TRBV23-1	TRBJ2-5	TRBD2	NA	CASSQSCSPGGALMVSETQYF	TGCGCCAGCAGTCAATCGTGTTCGCCGGGAGGGGCTTTAATGGTGTCAGAGACCCAGTACTTC
TRBV2	TRBJ2-3	NA	NA	CASSESRGWDTQYF	TGTGCCAGCAGTGAAAGTCGGGGTTGGGATACGCAGTATTTT
TRBV7-2	TRBJ2-2	TRBD2	NA	CASSFALAGKTGELFF	TGTGCCAGCAGCTTCGCCCTAGCGGGAAAAACCGGGGAGCTGTTTTTT
TRBV6-5	TRBJ1-4	NA	many	CASSFEGVSVMWTEKLFF	TGTGCCAGCAGTTTTGAAGGGGTTTCGGTAATGTGGACTGAAAAACTGTTTTTT
TRBV20-1	TRBJ2-7	TRBD1	few	CSARENRGYEQYF	TGCAGTGCTAGAGAGAACAGGGGATACGAGCAGTACTTC
TRBV5-4	TRBJ2-2	TRBD1	NA	CASSPGGQGITGELFF	TGTGCCAGCAGTCCAGGCGGACAGGGTATCACCGGGGAGCTGTTTTTT
TRBV7-8	TRBJ2-5	NA	few	CASSLPATRTETQYF	TGTGCCAGCAGCTTACCCGCCACGAGGACAGAGACCCAGTACTTC
TRBV27	TRBJ2-2	TRBD1	few	CASSLWRQGSTGELFF	TGTGCCAGCAGTTTATGGCGACAGGGGAGCACCGGGGAGCTGTTTTTT
TRBV27	TRBJ2-1	NA	NA	CASRRTNAAYNEQFF	TGTGCCAGCCGTAGGACCAATGCCGCCTACAATGAGCAGTTCTTC
TRBV6-1	TRBJ1-2	NA	many	CASSPPGWYGYTF	TGTGCCAGCAGCCCCCCGGGGTGGTATGGCTACACCTTC
TRBV3-1	TRBJ1-1	NA	NA	CASSQPGRVNTEAFF	TGTGCCAGCAGCCAACCTGGACGGGTGAACACTGAAGCTTTCTTT
TRBV5-1	TRBJ2-1	TRBD2	many	CASSWDEREGSYNEQFF	TGCGCCAGCAGCTGGGACGAGCGGGAGGGCTCCTACAATGAGCAGTTCTTC
TRBV10-2	TRBJ2-7	NA	NA	CASLHRYEQYF	TGCGCCAGCCTTCACAGATACGAGCAGTACTTC
TRBV7-9	TRBJ1-5	NA	many	CASSLAGFGQPQHF	TGTGCCAGCAGCTTGGCAGGGTTCGGTCAGCCCCAGCATTTT
TRBV28	TRBJ1-5	NA	few	CASSLVDQPQHF	TGTGCCAGCAGTTTAGTGGATCAGCCCCAGCATTTT
TRBV7-9	TRBJ2-1	TRBD1	few	CASSFLLRDRGYDEQFF	TGTGCCAGCAGCTTTCTTCTACGGGACAGGGGCTACGATGAGCAGTTCTTC
TRBV10-3	TRBJ2-7	NA	NA	CAISESELVVEQYF	TGTGCCATCAGTGAGTCGGAGCTAGTCGTAGAGCAGTACTTC
TRBV20-1	TRBJ1-1	NA	NA	CSARGAPLGTEAFF	TGCAGTGCTAGAGGGGCCCCCTTGGGCACTGAAGCTTTCTTT
TRBV15	TRBJ1-1	NA	once	CATSHGNTEAFF	TGTGCCACTTCTCATGGGAACACTGAAGCTTTCTTT
TRBV29-1	TRBJ2-7	TRBD1	many	CSALTGTHEQYF	TGCAGCGCTCTGACAGGGACCCACGAGCAGTACTTC
TRBV4-2	TRBJ2-1	TRBD2	NA	CASSEAGARVGEQFF	TGTGCCAGCAGCGAAGCGGGGGCGAGGGTTGGTGAGCAGTTCTTC
TRBV27	TRBJ1-2	NA	NA	CASSYRRTYGYTF	TGTGCCAGCAGTTACCGACGGACCTATGGCTACACCTTC
TRBV20-1	TRBJ2-7	TRBD1	NA	CSSWGPGQGSYEQYF	TGCAGCTCCTGGGGCCCGGGACAGGGCTCCTACGAGCAGTACTTC
TRBV4-3	TRBJ2-1	NA	many	CASSQGALGYNEQFF	TGCGCCAGCAGCCAGGGGGCGTTGGGATACAATGAGCAGTTCTTC
TRBV9	TRBJ2-3	NA	many	CASSVDPIADTDTQYF	TGTGCCAGCAGCGTAGACCCCATAGCGGACACAGATACGCAGTATTTT
TRBV12-3/TRBV12-4	TRBJ2-7	NA	many	CASSLGVDPYEQYF	TGTGCCAGCAGTTTGGGGGTCGACCCCTACGAGCAGTACTTC
TRBV15	TRBJ2-4	NA	few	CATSSLTPRAQYF	TGTGCCACCAGCAGTTTAACACCCAGGGCTCAGTACTTC
TRBV20-1	TRBJ1-2	NA	NA	CSATQGGAEGYTF	TGCAGTGCTACCCAGGGAGGGGCTGAAGGCTACACCTTC
TRBV5-1	TRBJ2-7	NA	NA	CASSPTENYEQYF	TGCGCCAGCAGCCCGACAGAGAACTACGAGCAGTACTTC
TRBV4-2	TRBJ2-7	TRBD2	NA	CASSTRLAGSYEQYF	TGTGCCAGCAGCACCAGACTAGCGGGATCCTACGAGCAGTACTTC
TRBV12-3/TRBV12-4	TRBJ2-1	TRBD1	NA	CASSFDRVLDEQFF	TGTGCCAGCAGTTTTGACAGGGTCTTGGATGAGCAGTTCTTC
TRBV6-1	TRBJ2-7	NA	NA	CASSSPVASSYEQYF	TGTGCCAGCAGTAGCCCTGTAGCGTCCTCCTACGAGCAGTACTTC